Many counts were recorded for the clone carrying this T cell receptor (beta chain). Its antigen is undetermined. CDR3 length equals 16 residues. The trim removed 6 bases at V and 2 bases at J, leaving 11 bases unmatched. Germline V gene sequence: CDR1 MRHNA, CDR2 SNTAGT. Unique molecular identifiers were present on the cDNA, and a universal primer site came from template switching. TCRdb re-analysed the 5' RACE reads in MiXCR, keeping a single row per CDR3 protein. Of hundreds of thousands of distinct CDR3 sequences listed, under 9% were seen once; the top ten hold approximately 2%. This entry belongs to a study of identical twins. Whole-study results and caveats: Shared out-of-frame alpha sequences (those common to twins) showed excess low generation probability. Without tracking the same donors, conclusions rested on cross-sectional statistical analysis.

This sample was also put to use in a study of yellow fever vaccine responses in identical twins.

The clonotype was recovered from a woman under 30 in good health. Sequenced input: memory (CD45RO+) T cells sorted from blood. V gene TRBV6-4 combines with J gene TRBJ2-5; 8 nucleotides agree with TRBD2. The CDR3 is CASSQTGGGQQETQYF. CDR3 DNA sequence: TGTGCCAGCAGCCAGACGGGGGGGGGCCAACAAGAGACCCAGTACTTC.